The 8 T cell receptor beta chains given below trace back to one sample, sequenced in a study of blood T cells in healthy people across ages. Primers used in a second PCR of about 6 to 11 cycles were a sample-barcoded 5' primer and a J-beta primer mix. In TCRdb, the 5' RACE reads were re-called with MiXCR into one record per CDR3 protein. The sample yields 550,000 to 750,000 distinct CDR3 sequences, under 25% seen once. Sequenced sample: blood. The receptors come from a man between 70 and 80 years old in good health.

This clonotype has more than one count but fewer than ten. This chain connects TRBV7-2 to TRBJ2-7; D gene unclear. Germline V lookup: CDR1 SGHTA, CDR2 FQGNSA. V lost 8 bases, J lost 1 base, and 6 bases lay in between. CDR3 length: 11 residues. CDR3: CASGRSYEQYF. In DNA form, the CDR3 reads TGTGCCAGCGGAAGATCCTACGAGCAGTACTTC.

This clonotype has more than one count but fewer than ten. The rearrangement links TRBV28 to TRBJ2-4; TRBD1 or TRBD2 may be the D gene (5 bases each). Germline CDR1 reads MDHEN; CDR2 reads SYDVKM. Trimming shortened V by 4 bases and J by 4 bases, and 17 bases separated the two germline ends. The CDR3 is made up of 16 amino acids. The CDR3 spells CASSSGTHLRKNIQYF. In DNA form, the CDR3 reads TGTGCCAGCAGTTCCGGGACCCACTTACGAAAAAACATTCAGTACTTC.

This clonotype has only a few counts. CDR3 nucleotide sequence: TGTGCCAGCAGCAGGGGCGGACTAGAGATGGAGACCCAGTACTTC. This encodes CASSRGGLEMETQYF. The V and J genes are TRBV5-4 and TRBJ2-5; TRBD2 agrees at 7 bases. V dropped 4 bases and J dropped 5; count of bases not matched to a gene: 11. Per the germline V gene, CDR1 is SGHNT and CDR2 is YYREEE (reference sequence). CDR3 length equals 15 residues.

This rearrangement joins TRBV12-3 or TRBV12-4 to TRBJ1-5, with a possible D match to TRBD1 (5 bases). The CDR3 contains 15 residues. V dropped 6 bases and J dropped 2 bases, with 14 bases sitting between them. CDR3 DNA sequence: TGTGCCAGCAGCCGGGGGGTAATGGGCAATCAGCCCCAGCATTTT. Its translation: CASSRGVMGNQPQHF.

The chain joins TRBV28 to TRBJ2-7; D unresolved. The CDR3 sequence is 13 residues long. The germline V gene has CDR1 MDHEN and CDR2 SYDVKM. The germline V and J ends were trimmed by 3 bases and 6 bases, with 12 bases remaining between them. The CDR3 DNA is TGTGCCAGCAGTTTTGCCAGGCTCCTCGAGCAGTACTTC. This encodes CASSFARLLEQYF.

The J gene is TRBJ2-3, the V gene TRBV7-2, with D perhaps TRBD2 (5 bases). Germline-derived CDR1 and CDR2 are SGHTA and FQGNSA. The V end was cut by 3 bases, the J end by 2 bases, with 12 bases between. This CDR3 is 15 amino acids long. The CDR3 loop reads CASSFWGAHTDTQYF. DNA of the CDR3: TGTGCCAGCAGCTTTTGGGGAGCACACACAGATACGCAGTATTTT.

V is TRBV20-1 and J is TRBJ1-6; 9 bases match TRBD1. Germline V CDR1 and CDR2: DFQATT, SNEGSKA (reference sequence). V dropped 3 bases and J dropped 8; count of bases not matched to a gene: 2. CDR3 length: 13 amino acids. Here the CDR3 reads CSARGQGDSPLHF. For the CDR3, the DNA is TGCAGTGCTAGGGGACAGGGAGATTCACCCCTCCACTTT.

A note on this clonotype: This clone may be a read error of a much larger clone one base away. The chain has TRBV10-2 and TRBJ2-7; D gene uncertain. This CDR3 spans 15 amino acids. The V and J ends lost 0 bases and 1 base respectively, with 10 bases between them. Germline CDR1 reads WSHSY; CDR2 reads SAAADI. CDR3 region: CASSESAGPSYEQYF. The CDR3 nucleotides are TGCGCCAGCAGTGAGTCTGCCGGGCCGTCCTACGAGCAGTACTTC.